This T cell receptor (beta chain) was sequenced for a study of T cells after posttransplantation cyclophosphamide. Study-wide results and limits: Recipient CMV seropositivity and CMV reactivation strongly tracked TRB clonality. Later post-transplant blood repertoires were often dominated by donor CD8+ memory clones. Tissue-infiltrating T cells from skin or gut overlapped little with blood T cells.

Measured with immunoSEQ multiplex PCR; TCRdb has only the in-frame clones, and not every one. The sample yields more than 950 clones, without any singletons. Germline lookup yields CDR1 LNHDA and CDR2 SQIVND (reference sequence). Between the trimmed V and J ends, which lost 6 bases and 2 bases, there was a span of 29 bases. CDR3 length: 20 residues. Treatment was busulfan-fludarabine conditioning, a marrow graft, and cyclophosphamide on days +3 and +4. In its sample, this clone is medium-sized. The target antigen is unknown. This receptor was obtained from a male patient in his 30s who received an allogeneic stem cell transplant from a related donor, was CMV-positive, and had no GVHD. The graft donor may be the source of some T cells. This chain uses TRBV19 with TRBJ1-3; a weak D match, TRBD1 (6 bases). The source was PBMCs, collected 84 days after allogeneic stem cell transplant with posttransplant cyclophosphamide. The CDR3 sequence is CASSPVRGGTYTNPGNTIYF. In DNA form, the CDR3 reads TGTGCCAGTAGCCCCGTGAGAGGGGGAACCTACACGAATCCTGGAAACACCATATATTTT.